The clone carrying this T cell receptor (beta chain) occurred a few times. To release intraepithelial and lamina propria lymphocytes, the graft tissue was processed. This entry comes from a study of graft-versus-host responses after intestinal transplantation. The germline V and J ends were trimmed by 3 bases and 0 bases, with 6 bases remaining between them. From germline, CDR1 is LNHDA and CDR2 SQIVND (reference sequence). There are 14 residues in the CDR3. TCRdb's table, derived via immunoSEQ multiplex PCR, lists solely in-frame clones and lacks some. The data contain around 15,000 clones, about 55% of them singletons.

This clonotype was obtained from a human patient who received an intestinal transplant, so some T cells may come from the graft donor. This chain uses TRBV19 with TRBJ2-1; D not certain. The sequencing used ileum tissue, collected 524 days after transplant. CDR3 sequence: CASSMVGSYNEQFF. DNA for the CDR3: TGTGCCAGTAGTATGGTCGGCTCCTACAATGAGCAGTTCTTC. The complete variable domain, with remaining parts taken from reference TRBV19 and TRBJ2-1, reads DGGITQSPKYLFRKEGQNVTLSCEQNLNHDAMYWYRQDPGQGLRLIYYSQIVNDFQKGDIAEGYSVSREKKESFPLTVTSAQKNPTAFYLCASSMVGSYNEQFFGPGTRLTVL.